One and the same sample provided the 22 T cell receptor beta chains below, sequenced in a study of blood T cell repertoires in COVID-19 (dated by TCRdb to about 2020). Library preparation was by the immunoSEQ multiplex PCR assay. As stored in TCRdb, this immuneACCESS dataset retains in-frame rearrangements with V and J assigned. A fraction of the clones does not appear; measured against another copy, unresolved V genes explain less than half of the discrepancy, and the remainder lacks a known reason. The sample data list about 94,000 clones, and about 80% of these were observed just once. The leading ten clones occupy 19% of the sample. Sequenced input: peripheral blood. The receptors were sampled from a human donor in a cohort sampled during active COVID-19.

The rearrangement uses TRBV27 and TRBJ1-6, with a possible D match to TRBD1 (5 bases). The V and J ends lost 6 bases and 1 base respectively, with 10 bases between them. This CDR3 is built from 15 residues. Germline values: CDR1 MNHEY, CDR2 SMNVEV (reference sequence). The CDR3 nucleotides read TGTGCCAGCAGAGTAGGGGTATCCTATAATTCACCCCTCCACTTT. Translating gives CASRVGVSYNSPLHF.

This clone was seen just once. This chain uses TRBV30 with TRBJ1-2; D might be TRBD1 (6 bases). The germline V and J ends were trimmed by 4 bases and 8 bases, with 17 bases remaining between them. Germline CDR1 reads GTSNPN; CDR2 reads SVGIG (reference sequence). This CDR3 is 13 amino acids long. The CDR3 region has the DNA TGTGCCTGGAAAACCCCAGGGGCGAGGGGCTACACCTTC. This encodes CAWKTPGARGYTF.

The CDR3 protein is CASSSGNYGYTF. In DNA form, the CDR3 reads TGTGCCAGCAGTTCGGGGAACTATGGCTACACCTTC. The chain uses TRBV28 and TRBJ1-2; no clear D. The CDR3 totals 12 residues. V gave up 4 bases and J gave up 2 bases, with 5 bases separating them. CDR1 is MDHEN and CDR2 is SYDVKM in the germline V gene.

The chain joins TRBV11-2 to TRBJ1-2; no clear D gene. The germline V gene has CDR1 SGHAT and CDR2 FQNNGV. The CDR3 consists of 13 residues. Between the trimmed V and J ends, which lost 1 base and 5 bases, there was a span of 8 bases. The CDR3 here is CASSLGQSYGYTF. CDR3 nucleotide sequence: TGTGCCAGCAGCTTAGGGCAGTCGTATGGCTACACCTTC. The full variable domain, rest sourced from reference TRBV11-2 and TRBJ1-2, is EAGVAQSPRYKIIEKRQSVAFWCNPISGHATLYWYQQILGQGPKLLIQFQNNGVVDDSQLPKDRFSAERLKGVDSTLKIQPAKLEDSAVYLCASSLGQSYGYTFGSGTRLTVV.

This clone was counted once. The gene calls are TRBV6-4 and TRBJ2-7; 7 bases are a match to TRBD2. CDR1 and CDR2 from the germline V gene are MRHNA and SNTAGT. The CDR3 runs 12 residues. V lost 6 bases and J lost 6; bases outside the gene matches: 5. CDR3 region: CASSSGIFEQYF. In DNA, the CDR3 is TGTGCCAGCAGCAGCGGGATTTTCGAGCAGTACTTC.

The gene calls are TRBV2 and TRBJ2-1; 13 bases align to TRBD2. V was clipped by 4 bases and J by 2 bases; unmatched bases: 5. The CDR3 sequence is 17 residues long. The V gene's germline CDR1 is SNHLY and CDR2 FYNNEI. CDR3 DNA sequence: TGTGCCAGCAGTGGGACTAGCGGGAGAAGGGCCTACAATGAGCAGTTCTTC. It specifies CASSGTSGRRAYNEQFF.

This clone turned up a few times. The chain has TRBV3-1 (or the pseudogene TRBV3-2) and TRBJ2-7, with 12 bases fitting TRBD2. The CDR3 is made up of 15 amino acids. Germline CDR1 is LGHDT and CDR2 is YNNKEL (reference sequence). After removal of 1 base from V and 7 bases from J, the junction contained 5 bases not matched to a gene. The CDR3 sequence: CASSQVLAGGREQYF. As DNA, the CDR3 is TGTGCCAGCAGCCAAGTACTAGCGGGAGGCCGAGAGCAGTACTTC.

This clone was observed a few times. The chain couples TRBV18 to TRBJ2-7, with D uncertain. Germline V gene data show CDR1 as KGHSH and CDR2 as LQKENI. V lost 0 bases, J lost 6 bases, and 3 bases lay in between. This CDR3 has 11 residues. CDR3 DNA sequence: TGTGCCAGCTCACCACCCTCCGAGCAGTACTTC. This translates into CASSPPSEQYF.

V is TRBV27 and J is TRBJ1-4; no reliable D call. V lost 6 bases and J 7 bases, leaving 15 bases between the germline ends. This CDR3 is 14 amino acids long. The germline gives CDR1 MNHEY, CDR2 SMNVEV (reference sequence). Here the CDR3 DNA reads TGTGCCAGCAGAAAAAGCGGAGGCAGTGAAAAACTGTTTTTT. Residues: CASRKSGGSEKLFF.

V usage is TRBV12-3 or TRBV12-4 and J usage is TRBJ2-5; tentative D call: TRBD2 (5 bases). V was pared by 10 bases and J by 1 base, with 13 bases between. The CDR3 has 13 amino acids. CDR3 nucleotide sequence: TGTGCCAATCGCCTTGCGGGCCAAGAGACCCAGTACTTC. This codes for CANRLAGQETQYF.

The chain recombines TRBV12-3 or TRBV12-4 with TRBJ1-1, with a possible D match to TRBD1 (5 bases). V lost 5 bases, J lost 4 bases, and 11 bases lay in between. The CDR3 sequence is 13 residues long. The CDR3 sequence: CASSPRRGTEAFF. DNA of the CDR3: TGTGCCAGCAGTCCAAGGAGGGGCACTGAAGCTTTCTTT.

The genes are TRBV9 and TRBJ2-3; no reliable D call. This CDR3 region has 13 residues. CDR1 and CDR2 from the germline V gene are SGDLS and YYNGEE. Trimming stripped 2 bases from V and 3 bases from J, with 7 bases between. The CDR3 is CASSVRKTDTQYF. CDR3 sequence (DNA): TGTGCCAGCAGCGTGAGGAAAACAGATACGCAGTATTTT.

This clone was detected only a few times. The chain links TRBV7-2 to TRBJ1-2, with 8 positions matching TRBD1. The CDR3 has 15 amino acids. CDR1 is SGHTA, CDR2 FQGNSA, per germline. Trimming cost V 5 bases and J 0 bases; bases outside gene matches: 5. In DNA, the CDR3 is TGTGCCAGCAGCCCGGGACAGGCGTCTAACTATGGCTACACCTTC. It specifies CASSPGQASNYGYTF.

The chain couples TRBV19 to TRBJ1-1; 8 nucleotides agree with TRBD1. Germline CDR1 reads LNHDA; CDR2 reads SQIVND (reference sequence). The CDR3 runs to 12 residues. Trimming took 10 bases from V and 5 from J; bases not matched to a gene: 6. The CDR3 DNA sequence: TGTGCCACGCAGGGGGCGGGGACTGAAGCTTTCTTT. It codes for CATQGAGTEAFF.

The rearrangement uses TRBV9 and TRBJ2-1, with a tentative D call TRBD1 (5 bases). V dropped 0 bases and J dropped 3 bases, with 10 bases sitting between them. Germline V gene data show CDR1 as SGDLS and CDR2 as YYNGEE. The CDR3 sequence is 15 residues long. This chain's CDR3 is CASSVAPQVYNEQFF. CDR3 in DNA: TGTGCCAGCAGCGTAGCTCCACAGGTCTACAATGAGCAGTTCTTC.

The chain uses TRBV27 and TRBJ1-6; TRBD1 agrees at 9 bases. This CDR3 contains 15 residues. Germline trimming cut 3 bases from V and 7 bases from J; bases unmatched to any gene: 4. Germline V gene lookup returns CDR1 MNHEY and CDR2 SMNVEV (reference sequence). CDR3 coding DNA: TGTGCCAGCAGTTTTGGGACAGGGTTAAATTCACCCCTCCACTTT. As protein: CASSFGTGLNSPLHF.

The chain links TRBV6-2 or TRBV6-3 to TRBJ1-6; D might be TRBD1 (5 bases). This CDR3 region has 14 residues. V was pared by 6 bases and J by 8 bases, with 14 bases between. CDR1 is MNHEY and CDR2 is SVGEGT in the germline V gene. The CDR3 DNA is TGTGCCAGCAGCAACCACAGGAGAGATTCACCCCTCCACTTT. Translating gives CASSNHRRDSPLHF.

The chain has TRBV5-1 and TRBJ2-1; D may be TRBD2 (5 bases). This CDR3 is built from 14 residues. Trimming cost V 2 bases and J 4 bases, with 10 bases left between them. Germline CDR1 reads SGHRS; CDR2 reads YFSETQ. The CDR3 region is CASSLTTNYNEQFF. The CDR3 DNA follows: TGCGCCAGCAGCTTAACGACTAATTACAATGAGCAGTTCTTC.

This clone was observed a handful of times. The CDR3 DNA reads TGTGCCAGCAGCCCCGACAGGGGGCATAGCACCGGGGAGCTGTTTTTT. It translates to CASSPDRGHSTGELFF. V and J are TRBV11-3 and TRBJ2-2, with 10 bases aligning to TRBD1. V lost 5 bases and J lost 4; bases outside the gene matches: 7. CDR1 is SGHNT and CDR2 is YENEEA in the germline V gene. There are 16 residues in the CDR3.

The J gene is TRBJ1-2, the V gene TRBV6-5, with 7 bases identical to TRBD1. This CDR3 has 15 amino acids. The J segment lost 2 bases and the V segment lost 4 bases, leaving 7 bases of the junction unmatched. Looked up from germline, CDR1 is MNHEY and CDR2 is SVGAGI. CDR3 DNA sequence: TGTGCCAGCAGTTTCCAACAGGGGAGGAACTATGGCTACACCTTC. It codes for CASSFQQGRNYGYTF.

The J gene is TRBJ2-3, the V gene TRBV2; maybe TRBD2 (6 bases). The length of the CDR3 is 16 residues. V was clipped by 5 bases and J by 5 bases, with 20 bases between them. The germline V gene has CDR1 SNHLY and CDR2 FYNNEI. The CDR3 loop is CASSHSTSQSLDTQYF. CDR3 coding DNA: TGTGCCAGCAGTCATTCCACTAGCCAGAGTCTAGATACGCAGTATTTT. The full variable domain, completed using reference TRBV2 and TRBJ2-3, is EPEVTQTPSHQVTQMGQEVILRCVPISNHLYFYWYRQILGQKVEFLVSFYNNEISEKSEIFDDQFSVERPDGSNFTLKIRSTKLEDSAMYFCASSHSTSQSLDTQYFGPGTRLTVL.

The gene calls are TRBV7-9 and TRBJ2-7, with D possibly TRBD1 on 6 matching bases. Germline V gene sequence: CDR1 SEHNR, CDR2 FQNEAQ (reference sequence). The CDR3 has 13 amino acids. The V end was cut by 5 bases, the J end by 7 bases, with 15 bases between. CDR3 loop: CASSAETGREQYF. The CDR3 DNA is TGTGCCAGCAGCGCAGAAACAGGGCGGGAGCAGTACTTC.